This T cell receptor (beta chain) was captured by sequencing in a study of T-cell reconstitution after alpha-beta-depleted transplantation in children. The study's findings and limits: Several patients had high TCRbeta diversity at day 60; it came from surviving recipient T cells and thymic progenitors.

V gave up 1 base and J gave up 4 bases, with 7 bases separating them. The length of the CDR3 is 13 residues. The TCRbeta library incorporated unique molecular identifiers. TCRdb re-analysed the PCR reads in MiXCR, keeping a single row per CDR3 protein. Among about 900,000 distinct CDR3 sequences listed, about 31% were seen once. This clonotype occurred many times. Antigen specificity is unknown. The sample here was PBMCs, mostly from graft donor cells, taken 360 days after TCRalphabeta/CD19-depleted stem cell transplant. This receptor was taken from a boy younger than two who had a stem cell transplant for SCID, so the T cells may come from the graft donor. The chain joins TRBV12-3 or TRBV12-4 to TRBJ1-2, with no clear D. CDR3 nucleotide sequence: TGTGCCAGCAGTTTAGGCCGATCCTATGGCTACACCTTC. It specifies CASSLGRSYGYTF.